These T cell receptor beta chains were read from a single sample in a study of blood T cell repertoires in COVID-19. Profiling relied on immunoSEQ multiplex PCR, and the TCRdb table lists in-frame clones only, not all of them. The table lists just over 200,000 clones, approximately 84% of them singletons. Specimen: peripheral blood. The receptors here all came from a man at least 80 years old with acute or convalescent COVID-19. Each CDR3 is given without its conserved first and last residue. Each record gives: J gene, D gene, V gene, CDR3 protein. D genes are given only for firm matches.

TRBJ1-1 TRBD1 TRBV19 ASSNTGVVEAF
TRBJ2-2 - TRBV9 ASTRGGGGGTGELF
TRBJ2-4 - TRBV19 ASSIDLDRIQY
TRBJ2-4 TRBD1 TRBV13 ASSLLQGQWVKNIQY
TRBJ2-7 TRBD1 TRBV4-2 ASSVRQGSEQY
TRBJ1-6 TRBD1 TRBV6-5 ATLSPTGRSSPLH
TRBJ1-3 - TRBV30 AWIVSSGNTIY
TRBJ2-3 TRBD1 TRBV24-1 ATSDIGQGTDTQY
TRBJ2-1 TRBD2 TRBV29-1 SGGGSSYNEQF
TRBJ2-3 - TRBV6-5 ASSYLRELTDTQY
TRBJ2-1 - TRBV7-9 ASSLSGVGQF
TRBJ2-5 TRBD1 TRBV28 ASSLRRQGQETQY
TRBJ1-2 - TRBV25-1 ASTHLEGFGYT
TRBJ1-6 TRBD1 TRBV10-3 AISESSKGSGQNSPLH
TRBJ2-2 TRBD2 TRBV7-9 ASSRSAGGPNTGELF
TRBJ2-6 TRBD1 TRBV9 ASSRQGASSGANVLT